This entry concerns a single TCR beta chain. Its antigen is undetermined. The data belong to a study of blood T cells in healthy people across ages. Extraction yielded at least 5 micrograms of total RNA per sample. V was pared by 4 bases and J by 1 base, with 5 bases of the junction left unmatched. From germline, CDR1 is SQVTM and CDR2 ANQGSEA. The CDR3 spans 14 residues. A second PCR of roughly 6 to 12 cycles used a sample-barcoded 5' primer and a J-beta primer mix. Using its own MiXCR run on the 5' RACE reads, TCRdb lists one record per CDR3 protein. This table has over 1.5 million distinct CDR3 sequences, around 50% appearing once. Study-level points and caveats: From one million sequenced T cells, diversity estimates were lower bounds.

The rearrangement links TRBV29-1 to TRBJ1-1; 8 nucleotides agree with TRBD1. The sequenced sample was blood. The TCR comes from a middle-aged woman in good health. The CDR3 sequence is CSVVQGVGNTEAFF. For the CDR3, the DNA is TGCAGCGTTGTACAGGGGGTTGGGAACACTGAAGCTTTCTTT.